This T cell receptor beta chain was recovered during a study of T cell changes during pregnancy in multiple sclerosis. The CDR3 extends over 12 amino acids. The germline CDR1 and CDR2 sequences are SQVTM and ANQGSEA. V was clipped by 2 bases and J by 5 bases, with 9 bases between them. Sequencing was performed with immunoSEQ multiplex PCR; in TCRdb, only in-frame clones are kept and a portion is missing. The profile shows about 64,000 clones, about 96% of them singletons. Sequenced material: CD8+ T cells from peripheral blood mononuclear cells, taken after pregnancy. The chain employs TRBV29-1 and TRBJ2-5; possibly TRBD2 for D (5 bases). This receptor was taken from a female donor with multiple sclerosis, enrolled in a pregnancy study. The CDR3 nucleotides are TGCAGCGTTGAACAGACGGGGGAGACCCAGTACTTC. Protein product: CSVEQTGETQYF. Using reference TRBV29-1 and TRBJ2-5 for the parts outside the CDR3, the full variable domain is SAVISQKPSRDICQRGTSLTIQCQVDSQVTMMFWYRQQPGQSLTLIATANQGSEATYESGFVIDKFPISRPNLTFSTLTVSNMSPEDSSIYLCSVEQTGETQYFGPGTRLLVL.